Following are 31 T cell receptor beta chains from one sample sequenced in a study of molecular identifiers for immune sequencing clone quantification. TCRdb redid the calling of the PCR reads with MiXCR, one entry per CDR3 protein. Altogether roughly 630,000 distinct CDR3 sequences are present, 25% being singletons, with the ten largest covering about 0.81%. Sequencing input: naive CD8+ T cells from blood, with Jurkat cell RNA spiked in. As for subset: FACS-sorted CD8+CD4-CCR7+CD45RA+ naive T cells. The receptors were sampled from a human donor in good health. Some libraries in this study had Jurkat cell RNA spiked in.

A note on this clonotype: It may be a read error: a sequence one base away is much more abundant. This chain uses TRBV4-3 with TRBJ2-6; tentatively, D is TRBD1 (5 bases). This CDR3 region has 16 residues. Germline CDR1 and CDR2: LGHNA and YSLEER. CDR3: CASSQGRPSGASVLTF. The CDR3 nucleotides read TGCGCCAGCAGCCAAGGACGGCCCTCTGGGGCCAGCGTCCTGACTTTC.

As for this clonotype: This may stem from a read error, because a much larger clone lies one nucleotide away. This likely comes from a read error, as the CDR3 has no conserved phenylalanine or tryptophan at its end. The chain combines TRBV7-3 with TRBJ1-1; the D gene is possibly TRBD1 (5 bases). Germline V gives CDR1 SGHTA, CDR2 FQGTGA. The CDR3 is 15 residues long. Trimming removed 0 bases from V and 1 base from J, with 9 bases in between. CDR3 amino acids: CASSLTGAANTEAFL. The CDR3 DNA sequence: TGTGCCAGCAGCTTAACCGGGGCAGCGAACACTGAAGCTTTCCTT.

The gene calls are TRBV7-9 and TRBJ2-1, with D possibly TRBD2 on 5 matching bases. Looked up from germline, CDR1 is SEHNR and CDR2 is FQNEAQ (reference sequence). This CDR3 has 13 residues. Deletions cut 7 bases from V and 7 bases from J, with 14 bases between. The CDR3 sequence is CASKDGMENEQFF. For the CDR3, the DNA is TGTGCCAGCAAGGACGGGATGGAGAATGAGCAGTTCTTC.

This clonotype was detected ten times or more. The genes are TRBV6-5 and TRBJ2-7; TRBD1 is a possible D gene (5 bases). Germline values: CDR1 MNHEY, CDR2 SVGAGI. The CDR3 sequence is 16 residues long. Trimming cost V 7 bases and J 5 bases, with 24 bases left between them. The DNA of the CDR3 is TGTGCCAGCACTCCCAGCTGGGGCCCCGAGGCAGACGAGCAGTACTTC. Protein: CASTPSWGPEADEQYF.

The V call is TRBV19, the J call TRBJ2-4; 10 bases map to TRBD1. CDR3 size: 15 residues. CDR1 is LNHDA and CDR2 is SQIVND in the germline V gene (reference sequence). V lost 1 base to trimming and J lost 9 bases; unmatched junction nucleotides: 6. The CDR3 coding sequence is TGTGCCAGTAGTATAGCGGACAGGGGGTTAGGCATTCAGTACTTC. Protein product: CASSIADRGLGIQYF.

This clonotype was seen many times. The chain uses TRBV5-5 and TRBJ2-3; a possible D gene is TRBD1 (5 bases). V lost 0 bases, J lost 3 bases, and 23 bases lay in between. Germline CDR1 is SGHKS and CDR2 is YYEKEE (reference sequence). The CDR3 consists of 19 residues. Here the CDR3 DNA reads TGTGCCAGCAGCTTGGAAGGCTACAGGTCTACCCTAGGTACAGATACGCAGTATTTT. Protein sequence: CASSLEGYRSTLGTDTQYF.

This clonotype was observed at least ten times. The chain carries TRBV12-3 or TRBV12-4 and TRBJ2-3, with TRBD2 matching 8 bases. V gave up 7 bases and J gave up 3 bases; unmatched junction bases: 15. This CDR3 is 17 amino acids long. CDR3 sequence reads: CASTPSREGIGTDTQYF. The CDR3 region has the DNA TGTGCCAGCACCCCTAGCCGGGAGGGTATAGGAACAGATACGCAGTATTTT.

This clonotype showed up just a few times. J is TRBJ1-2 and V is TRBV12-3 or TRBV12-4, with D perhaps matching TRBD1 (5 bases). The CDR3 is 13 residues long. V gave up 6 bases and J gave up 5 bases, with 13 bases separating them. DNA for the CDR3: TGTGCCAGCAGCCCCGGGACTTATTATGGCTACACCTTC. Its translation is CASSPGTYYGYTF.

The chain links TRBV4-3 to TRBJ1-1; the D is unclear. Germline V lookup: CDR1 LGHNA, CDR2 YSLEER. The CDR3 totals 15 residues. V lost 1 base to trimming and J lost 0 bases, with 9 bases between them. The CDR3 sequence is CASSQGRFMNTEAFF. The DNA for the CDR3 is TGCGCCAGCAGCCAAGGACGGTTCATGAACACTGAAGCTTTCTTT.

A few counts support this clonotype. V gene TRBV19 combines with J gene TRBJ1-1; unclear D gene. Trimming removed 1 base at V and 8 bases at J, with 8 bases between. This CDR3 is 12 amino acids long. Germline loops: CDR1 LNHDA, CDR2 SQIVND (reference sequence). The CDR3 DNA reads TGTGCCAGTAGTATAGGTCCGGCCGAAGCTTTCTTT. Translated: CASSIGPAEAFF.

This clonotype has only a few counts. The chain recombines TRBV10-2 with TRBJ2-5, with TRBD2 matching over 7 bases. CDR1 and CDR2 from the germline V gene are WSHSY and SAAADI. Germline trimming cut 7 bases from V and 4 bases from J; bases unmatched to any gene: 12. CDR3 size: 15 residues. The CDR3 spells CASKGGDFRGETQYF. CDR3 in DNA: TGCGCCAGCAAGGGAGGGGACTTCCGCGGAGAGACCCAGTACTTC.

This clonotype was seen more than once but under ten times. The CDR3 nucleotides read TGTGCCAGTTTCCGGTTGGGGCCGACGACACCCAACTATGGCTACACCTTC. It codes for CASFRLGPTTPNYGYTF. The genes are TRBV5-8 and TRBJ1-2; TRBD1 might be the D (5 bases). The ends were cut back, 8 bases at V and 2 bases at J, with 25 bases in the middle. Germline V lookup: CDR1 SGHTS, CDR2 YDEGEE. This CDR3 is 17 amino acids long.

This clonotype came up a few times. The chain combines TRBV11-2 with TRBJ2-7; 14 nucleotides line up with TRBD2. Trimming cost V 2 bases and J 3 bases; bases outside gene matches: 6. The germline V gene encodes CDR1 SGHAT and CDR2 FQNNGV. The CDR3 sequence is 17 residues long. For the CDR3, the DNA is TGTGCCAGCAGCTTAAGACTAGCGGGGGGGCCTGACTACGAGCAGTACTTC. This gives the protein CASSLRLAGGPDYEQYF.

The table lists this clonotype with many counts. The chain joins TRBV15 to TRBJ2-6; D is undetermined. CDR1 and CDR2 from the germline V gene are LNHNV and YYDKDF (reference sequence). The CDR3 has 17 residues. The V and J ends lost 0 bases and 4 bases respectively, with 13 bases between them. The CDR3 DNA sequence: TGTGCCACCAGCAGAGATAGTGGCCCGGTAGGGGCCAACGTCCTGACTTTC. It codes for CATSRDSGPVGANVLTF.

Only one count was recorded for this clonotype. The V gene is TRBV5-6, the J gene TRBJ2-7; 9 nucleotides line up with TRBD1. In germline, CDR1 is SGHDT, CDR2 YYEEEE. V lost 1 base, J lost 2 bases, and 4 bases stayed unmatched. This CDR3 has 15 amino acids. The CDR3 loop reads CASSLLGQGPYEQYF. CDR3 in DNA: TGTGCCAGCAGCTTGTTGGGACAGGGACCCTACGAGCAGTACTTC.

The chain recombines TRBV28 with TRBJ2-3; D is possibly TRBD1 or TRBD2 (7 bases each). Gene TRBJ2-5 matches the end of the DNA better, so the J call may be wrong. Germline values: CDR1 MDHEN, CDR2 SYDVKM. There are 15 residues in the CDR3. CDR3: CATQNPNRGGEPQYF. For the CDR3, the DNA is TGTGCCACCCAGAATCCGAACAGGGGAGGGGAGCCCCAGTACTTC.

The sample holds a few counts of this clonotype. The chain uses TRBV19 and TRBJ1-1; tentative D call: TRBD1 (5 bases). This CDR3 region has 18 residues. Germline assignment: CDR1 LNHDA and CDR2 SQIVND (reference sequence). V lost 9 bases and J lost 0, with 26 bases in between. The CDR3: CASAHRGAGRFMNTEAFF. In DNA form, the CDR3 reads TGTGCCAGCGCCCACCGTGGGGCAGGAAGGTTTATGAACACTGAAGCTTTCTTT. The entire variable domain, with the rest obtained from reference TRBV19 and TRBJ1-1, is as follows: DGGITQSPKYLFRKEGQNVTLSCEQNLNHDAMYWYRQDPGQGLRLIYYSQIVNDFQKGDIAEGYSVSREKKESFPLTVTSAQKNPTAFYLCASAHRGAGRFMNTEAFFGQGTRLTVV.

This clonotype was seen a handful of times. The chain combines TRBV27 with TRBJ1-1, with a possible D match to TRBD1 (6 bases). The CDR3 spans 15 residues. Trimming left V 0 bases short and J 8 bases short, with 16 bases between. Per the germline V gene, CDR1 is MNHEY and CDR2 is SMNVEV (reference sequence). The CDR3 loop is CASSLSAGGPEEAFF. DNA for the CDR3: TGTGCCAGCAGTTTATCTGCGGGGGGGCCGGAGGAAGCTTTCTTT.

The genes are TRBV4-3 and TRBJ1-2; D not resolved. This CDR3 comprises 14 residues. CDR1 and CDR2 (germline): LGHNA, YSLEER. The germline V and J ends were trimmed by 3 bases and 4 bases, with 12 bases remaining between them. CDR3 region: CASSQGLGPYGYTF. CDR3 bases: TGCGCCAGCAGCCAGGGCCTCGGACCCTATGGCTACACCTTC.

The rearrangement links TRBV5-1 to TRBJ2-5, with 10 bases identical to TRBD2. V shed 3 bases, J shed 4 bases, and the junction held 9 bases outside the gene matches. CDR1 is SGHRS, CDR2 YFSETQ, per germline. CDR3 length: 16 amino acids. CDR3 DNA sequence: TGCGCCAGCAGCTCCCTAGGGGTAGCGGGAGGAGAGACCCAGTACTTC. Amino acids: CASSSLGVAGGETQYF.

This clonotype was seen at least ten times. This sequence joins TRBV20-1 and TRBJ1-1; D is undetermined. Germline CDR1 is DFQATT and CDR2 is SNEGSKA (reference sequence). This CDR3 spans 12 amino acids. Trimming left V 3 bases short and J 0 bases short, with 5 bases between. The CDR3 nucleotides read TGCAGTGCTAGGCCTCTGAACACTGAAGCTTTCTTT. Its protein is CSARPLNTEAFF.

This clonotype was observed a few times. The V gene is TRBV4-1, the J gene TRBJ2-1; D is possibly TRBD1 or TRBD2 (6 bases each). This CDR3 region has 18 residues. From germline, CDR1 is MGHRA and CDR2 YSYEKL. Trimming left V 0 bases short and J 9 bases short, with 24 bases between. CDR3 sequence: CASSQDSGERVGQIEQFF. For the CDR3, the DNA is TGCGCCAGCAGCCAAGATTCAGGGGAGCGGGTGGGGCAGATTGAGCAGTTCTTC.

The table lists this clonotype with many counts. The rearrangement joins TRBV30 to TRBJ2-7, with D maybe TRBD2 (5 bases). This CDR3 contains 10 residues. Trimming took 6 bases from V and 7 from J, leaving 10 bases between them. Germline V CDR1 and CDR2: GTSNPN, SVGIG (reference sequence). Written as DNA, the CDR3 is TGTGCCTGCGATGAGGGAGAGCAGTACTTC. Translation gives CACDEGEQYF.

Remarks on this clonotype: This may be a read error, as it is one base from a much larger clone. This chain links TRBV24-1 with TRBJ2-2; a weak D match, TRBD1 (5 bases). The CDR3 totals 13 residues. Per germline, CDR1 KGHDR and CDR2 SFDVKD. Trimming took off 9 bases at V and 7 bases at J, with 14 bases between the two ends. CDR3 nucleotides: TGTGCCACCTACGGCAGGGTGAGCGGGGAGCTGTTTTTT. Protein product: CATYGRVSGELFF.

The V and J genes are TRBV12-3 or TRBV12-4 and TRBJ2-7; the D is unclear. Trimming removed 6 bases from V and 6 bases from J, with 12 bases in between. The CDR3 covers 12 residues. The CDR3 DNA is TGTGCCAGCAGGATTTCCTGGGGCGAGCAGTACTTC. Its translation: CASRISWGEQYF.

This clonotype was recorded many times. The chain has TRBV10-2 and TRBJ2-3; 8 bases are a match to TRBD1. From germline, CDR1 is WSHSY and CDR2 SAAADI. This CDR3 region has 17 residues. Trimming at V came to 2 bases and at J to 0 bases, leaving 7 bases not matched to a gene. In nucleotides, the CDR3 is TGCGCCAGCAGTGAGGGTCCAGGGGGCCTGAGCACAGATACGCAGTATTTT. Translated, it gives CASSEGPGGLSTDTQYF.

The table lists this clonotype with many counts. The chain links TRBV27 to TRBJ1-4; D may be TRBD1 (5 bases). With 1 base removed from V and 5 bases from J, the gap between germline ends came to 11 bases. This CDR3 spans 15 amino acids. Germline loops: CDR1 MNHEY, CDR2 SMNVEV (reference sequence). Written as DNA, the CDR3 is TGTGCCAGCAGTTTATTTGGGACCCACAATGAAAAACTGTTTTTT. As protein: CASSLFGTHNEKLFF.

Concerning this clonotype itself: A much more abundant neighbour one base away suggests this may be a read error. The V gene is TRBV20-1, the J gene TRBJ2-7; 10 bases are a match to TRBD2. Trimming took 5 bases from V and 6 from J; bases not matched to a gene: 7. The CDR3 totals 13 residues. CDR1 is DFQATT, CDR2 SNEGSKA, per germline (reference sequence). The CDR3 sequence: CSACTSGKGEQYF. DNA of the CDR3: TGCAGTGCTTGCACTAGCGGGAAGGGCGAGCAGTACTTC.

As to this clonotype: This may stem from a read error, because a much larger clone lies one nucleotide away. The rearrangement joins TRBV12-3 or TRBV12-4 to TRBJ2-7; D is uncertain. This CDR3 has 17 residues. The CDR3 DNA follows: TGTGCCAGCCGTTTAGATTCGACGGGTCCGGACTCCTACGAGCAGTACTTC. Protein: CASRLDSTGPDSYEQYF.

This clonotype was observed many times. This rearrangement joins TRBV6-2 or TRBV6-3 to TRBJ1-1; D not certain. The V gene lost 0 bases and the J gene lost 7 bases, with 6 bases spanning the gap. Germline V lookup: CDR1 MNHEY, CDR2 SVGEGT. This CDR3 region has 12 residues. CDR3 coding DNA: TGTGCCAGCAGTTACTCAGTGATTGAAGCTTTCTTT. It is translated as CASSYSVIEAFF.

The chain recombines TRBV3-1 with TRBJ2-7; 7 nucleotides agree with TRBD1. In germline, CDR1 is LGHDT, CDR2 YNNKEL (reference sequence). This CDR3 spans 16 amino acids. The ends lost 4 bases at V and 0 bases at J; junction bases unmatched: 9. CDR3 sequence: CASSPPAGTDSYEQYF. In nucleotides, the CDR3 is TGTGCCAGCAGCCCCCCCGCCGGGACAGACTCCTACGAGCAGTACTTC.